Below are 30 T cell receptor beta chains sequenced from a single sample in a study of CD8 T cells in Susac syndrome. An input of 0.5 to 1 ug of RNA was subjected to reverse transcription using random hexamers. TCRdb used MiXCR to reprocess the immunoSEQ multiplex PCR reads, holding one entry per CDR3 protein. The repertoire holds about 140,000 distinct CDR3 sequences, over 85% seen once, with approximately 0.3% in the top ten. Sample: CD8+ T cells from PBMCs. These receptors were obtained from a human donor in good health.

V and J are TRBV28 and TRBJ2-3; 7 bases match TRBD1. Germline V gives CDR1 MDHEN, CDR2 SYDVKM. This CDR3 is built from 14 residues. With V trimmed by 5 bases and J by 4 bases, 6 bases remained unmatched. CDR3 loop: CASSPTGMADTQYF. CDR3 nucleotides: TGTGCCAGCAGTCCGACAGGGATGGCAGATACGCAGTATTTT.

The V gene is TRBV18, the J gene TRBJ2-7; 8 nucleotides match TRBD2. Germline trimming cut 2 bases from V and 7 bases from J; bases unmatched to any gene: 4. The germline V gene has CDR1 KGHSH and CDR2 LQKENI. The CDR3 extends over 13 amino acids. The CDR3 region is CASSPAGGREQYF. Written as DNA, the CDR3 is TGTGCCAGCTCACCAGCGGGAGGTAGGGAGCAGTACTTC.

This chain links TRBV9 with TRBJ2-2, with D hard to call. V was trimmed by 0 bases and J by 4 bases, leaving 1 base between them. The CDR3 has 12 amino acids. The V gene's germline CDR1 is SGDLS and CDR2 YYNGEE. Here the CDR3 reads CASSVVTGELFF. The CDR3 coding sequence is TGTGCCAGCAGCGTAGTCACCGGGGAGCTGTTTTTT.

V gene TRBV15 combines with J gene TRBJ2-3; the D is unclear. Trimming left V 1 base short and J 1 base short, with 6 bases between. Germline CDR1 and CDR2: LNHNV and YYDKDF (reference sequence). This CDR3 comprises 14 residues. The CDR3 sequence: CATSRVKGTDTQYF. The CDR3 DNA reads TGTGCCACCAGCAGAGTGAAGGGCACAGATACGCAGTATTTT. Using reference TRBV15 and TRBJ2-3 for the parts outside the CDR3, the full variable domain is DAMVIQNPRYQVTQFGKPVTLSCSQTLNHNVMYWYQQKSSQAPKLLFHYYDKDFNNEADTPDNFQSRRPNTSFCFLDIRSPGLGDTAMYLCATSRVKGTDTQYFGPGTRLTVL.

The rearrangement links TRBV12-3 or TRBV12-4 to TRBJ2-5; no definite D call. The CDR3 contains 15 residues. V was trimmed by 4 bases and J by 2 bases, leaving 14 bases between them. The CDR3 nucleotides are TGTGCCAGCAGTTCAACATTGGGGTCTCAAGAGACCCAGTACTTC. This translates into CASSSTLGSQETQYF.

This rearrangement joins TRBV29-1 to TRBJ2-7; perhaps TRBD1 as D (6 bases). This CDR3 is built from 13 residues. The V end lost 3 bases, the J end lost 0 bases, and 9 bases lay between the germline ends. Germline CDR1 and CDR2: SQVTM and ANQGSEA. CDR3: CSVDGDNSYEQYF. In DNA form, the CDR3 reads TGCAGCGTTGATGGGGACAACTCCTACGAGCAGTACTTC.

The CDR3 loop is CASSQEDIGNQPQHF. CDR3 coding DNA: TGCGCCAGCAGCCAAGAGGACATTGGTAATCAGCCCCAGCATTTT. The chain has TRBV4-1 and TRBJ1-5, with D tentatively TRBD1 (5 bases). CDR3 size: 15 residues. Germline-derived CDR1 and CDR2 are MGHRA and YSYEKL. V gave up 0 bases and J gave up 4 bases, with 10 bases separating them.

This clonotype is a singleton in its sample. This sequence joins TRBV6-5 and TRBJ2-1, with 12 nucleotides matching TRBD1. Losses at the gene ends were 2 bases for V and 11 bases for J; bases not matched to a gene: 4. The CDR3 is 14 residues long. Germline V lookup: CDR1 MNHEY, CDR2 SVGAGI. The chain's CDR3 is CASSYGTGGAQQFF. The DNA for the CDR3 is TGTGCCAGCAGTTACGGGACAGGGGGCGCGCAGCAGTTCTTC.

V and J are TRBV3-1 and TRBJ2-1, with D possibly being TRBD2 (6 bases). CDR3 size: 14 residues. CDR1 and CDR2 from the germline V gene are LGHDT and YNNKEL (reference sequence). Trimming cost V 4 bases and J 6 bases, with 13 bases left between them. CDR3 bases: TGTGCCAGCAGCCCTGGACTAACCCCCAATGAGCAGTTCTTC. It specifies CASSPGLTPNEQFF.

J is TRBJ1-1 and V is TRBV27, with unresolved D. V dropped 4 bases and J dropped 6 bases, with 9 bases sitting between them. Germline assignment: CDR1 MNHEY and CDR2 SMNVEV (reference sequence). CDR3 length equals 12 residues. The CDR3 loop reads CASSSPRAEAFF. CDR3 nucleotides: TGTGCCAGCAGTTCCCCGCGGGCTGAAGCTTTCTTT.

This chain links TRBV7-9 with TRBJ2-3; D is uncertain. With 1 base removed from V and 0 bases from J, the gap between germline ends came to 5 bases. This CDR3 region has 14 residues. CDR1 is SEHNR and CDR2 is FQNEAQ in the germline V gene (reference sequence). CDR3 sequence (DNA): TGTGCCAGCAGCTTAGACGGAAGCACAGATACGCAGTATTTT. Encoded protein: CASSLDGSTDTQYF.

The chain couples TRBV25-1 to TRBJ1-1; D unclear. This CDR3 spans 11 amino acids. From germline, CDR1 is MGHDK and CDR2 SYGVNS. The V and J ends lost 3 bases and 11 bases respectively, with 10 bases between them. CDR3 nucleotide sequence: TGTGCCAGCAGTGAGGGAGGAGTGGCTTTCTTT. Translated: CASSEGGVAFF.

The genes are TRBV27 and TRBJ2-7; D is unclear. This CDR3 comprises 14 residues. The germline V and J ends were trimmed by 4 bases and 4 bases, with 14 bases remaining between them. Per germline, CDR1 MNHEY and CDR2 SMNVEV (reference sequence). CDR3 DNA sequence: TGTGCCAGCAGTTATGGGGAAAAATCTTACGAGCAGTACTTC. Translation gives CASSYGEKSYEQYF.

The rearrangement joins TRBV20-1 to TRBJ1-5; no definite D call. This CDR3 spans 13 amino acids. Trimming took off 7 bases at V and 1 base at J, with 11 bases between the two ends. The germline CDR1 and CDR2 sequences are DFQATT and SNEGSKA (reference sequence). CDR3 sequence: CSGEAGSNQPQHF. The CDR3 coding sequence is TGCAGTGGAGAGGCCGGGAGCAATCAGCCCCAGCATTTT.

V gene TRBV28 combines with J gene TRBJ2-3, with 9 bases fitting TRBD2. With 2 bases clipped from V and 4 bases from J, the junction kept 7 bases outside the gene matches. This CDR3 contains 16 residues. Germline CDR1 MDHEN, CDR2 SYDVKM. The CDR3 loop is CASSLRREGQADTQYF. CDR3 sequence (DNA): TGTGCCAGCAGTTTACGGCGGGAGGGCCAGGCAGATACGCAGTATTTT.

The chain carries TRBV11-1 and TRBJ2-2; the D is unclear. V was clipped by 7 bases and J by 10 bases, with 10 bases between them. This CDR3 has 11 amino acids. Germline CDR1 SGHAT, CDR2 FQDESV (reference sequence). CDR3 sequence (DNA): TGTGCCAGCACCCACAGCACGGAGCTGTTTTTT. Its translation is CASTHSTELFF.

In this sample, this clonotype turned up once. The chain joins TRBV19 to TRBJ1-1, with TRBD1 identical over 8 bases. The V gene's germline CDR1 is LNHDA and CDR2 SQIVND (reference sequence). The V segment lost 4 bases and the J segment 8 bases; nucleotides outside the gene matches: 6. The CDR3 length is 13 residues. The CDR3 here is CASSTPGGREAFF. CDR3 nucleotide sequence: TGTGCCAGTAGTACACCAGGGGGCCGCGAAGCTTTCTTT.

The CDR3 spells CSVYGTGGEKLFF. The CDR3 nucleotides are TGCAGCGTTTACGGGACAGGGGGTGAAAAACTGTTTTTT. The V call is TRBV29-1, the J call TRBJ1-4; 11 nucleotides agree with TRBD1. CDR1 is SQVTM, CDR2 ANQGSEA, per germline. The CDR3 length is 13 residues. The trim removed 5 bases at V and 7 bases at J, leaving 3 bases unmatched.

For this clonotype: Its ends do not fully match the called genes, so a read error is possible. CDR3 DNA: TGTGCCAGCAGCTTAGGGACCCTAGCGGGCTTC. Protein sequence: CASSLGTLAGF. The J gene is TRBJ2-1, the V gene TRBV7-2, with 8 positions matching TRBD2. The CDR3 is 11 residues long. Germline V lookup: CDR1 SGHTA, CDR2 FQGNSA.

The chain joins TRBV9 to TRBJ1-4; no clear D. Germline CDR1 is SGDLS and CDR2 is YYNGEE. Between the trimmed V and J ends, which lost 0 bases and 8 bases, there was a span of 14 bases. The CDR3 totals 15 residues. Here the CDR3 reads CASSVGGEVGEKLFF. CDR3 DNA: TGTGCCAGCAGCGTAGGTGGGGAGGTAGGAGAAAAACTGTTTTTT.

J is TRBJ2-2 and V is TRBV20-1; unclear D gene. V lost 3 bases and J lost 3, with 11 bases in between. The CDR3 is 14 amino acids. Germline CDR1 DFQATT, CDR2 SNEGSKA (reference sequence). CDR3 protein: CSASPADYTGELFF. CDR3 nucleotide sequence: TGCAGTGCTAGCCCCGCAGATTACACCGGGGAGCTGTTTTTT.

This rearrangement joins TRBV6-5 to TRBJ2-1; D gene uncertain. Germline V CDR1 and CDR2: MNHEY, SVGAGI. There are 15 residues in the CDR3. V lost 0 bases and J 7 bases, leaving 13 bases between the germline ends. DNA for the CDR3: TGTGCCAGCAGTTACTCGGGCGGAGTGGGGAATGAGCAGTTCTTC. The encoded protein is CASSYSGGVGNEQFF.

This sequence joins TRBV29-1 and TRBJ2-7; perhaps TRBD2 as D (6 bases). This CDR3 contains 13 residues. From germline, CDR1 is SQVTM and CDR2 ANQGSEA. The V and J ends lost 6 bases and 3 bases respectively, with 15 bases between them. In nucleotides, the CDR3 is TGCAGCGTCCGGGGAGGACAACGCTACGAGCAGTACTTC. Amino acids: CSVRGGQRYEQYF.

V usage is TRBV5-6 and J usage is TRBJ2-1, with a weak D call TRBD1 (6 bases). V lost 0 bases, J lost 7 bases, and 11 bases lay in between. CDR1 and CDR2 (germline): SGHDT, YYEEEE. This CDR3 has 14 residues. The CDR3 DNA is TGTGCCAGCAGCTTGGATCTAAGGGGGAATGAGCAGTTCTTC. This encodes CASSLDLRGNEQFF.

The V gene is TRBV28, the J gene TRBJ2-1; 7 positions agree with TRBD2. In germline, CDR1 is MDHEN, CDR2 SYDVKM. V trimming: 5 bases; J trimming: 5 bases; junction bases outside the gene matches: 12. The length of the CDR3 is 16 residues. The CDR3 bases are TGTGCCAGCAGTCCGCTCCCGTGGGGGAGGGACAATGAGCAGTTCTTC. Protein product: CASSPLPWGRDNEQFF. The full variable domain, rest sourced from reference TRBV28 and TRBJ2-1, is DVKVTQSSRYLVKRTGEKVFLECVQDMDHENMFWYRQDPGLGLRLIYFSYDVKMKEKGDIPEGYSVSREKKERFSLILESASTNQTSMYLCASSPLPWGRDNEQFFGPGTRLTVL.

The chain couples TRBV12-3 or TRBV12-4 to TRBJ2-5; either TRBD1 or TRBD2 may fit D (6 bases each). CDR3 length: 16 residues. V was pared by 4 bases and J by 5 bases, with 20 bases between. Here the CDR3 DNA reads TGTGCCAGCAGTTCGGACTTATACAGGGAGGTGGAGACCCAGTACTTC. It codes for CASSSDLYREVETQYF.

The chain uses TRBV28 and TRBJ2-7, with no clear D. Trimming shortened V by 5 bases and J by 2 bases, and 16 bases separated the two germline ends. Germline CDR1 and CDR2: MDHEN and SYDVKM. This CDR3 has 15 residues. The CDR3 sequence is CASSPQAGNTYEQYF. DNA of the CDR3: TGTGCCAGCAGTCCCCAGGCAGGCAACACCTACGAGCAGTACTTC.

This rearrangement joins TRBV9 to TRBJ2-5, with 7 nucleotides matching TRBD2. The CDR3 is 15 amino acids. After removal of 0 bases from V and 5 bases from J, the junction contained 7 bases not matched to a gene. Germline V gene data show CDR1 as SGDLS and CDR2 as YYNGEE. CDR3 in amino acids: CASSVALLGGETQYF. DNA for the CDR3: TGTGCCAGCAGCGTAGCGTTGTTGGGGGGGGAGACCCAGTACTTC.

The CDR3 DNA reads as TGCAGCGTTCCTCGGGCAGATAACTCTGGGGCCAACGTCCTGACTTTC. Translated: CSVPRADNSGANVLTF. V and J are TRBV29-1 and TRBJ2-6; D is undetermined. Germline V gives CDR1 SQVTM, CDR2 ANQGSEA. V shed 5 bases and J shed 0 bases, with 14 bases lying between them. The CDR3 runs 16 residues.

This clonotype was counted only a few times. The J gene is TRBJ2-5, the V gene TRBV6-5; TRBD1 might be the D (5 bases). CDR3 length: 15 amino acids. CDR1 and CDR2 (germline): MNHEY, SVGAGI. Trimming pared 0 bases from V and 10 bases from J, leaving 18 bases between. CDR3 in DNA: TGTGCCAGCAGTTACTCGAGCGTCTCAAGAGACAGCCAGTACTTC. Translation gives CASSYSSVSRDSQYF.